The T cell receptor beta chain under discussion was sequenced for a study of T cell responses to AZD1222 COVID-19 vaccine. CDR1 and CDR2 from the germline V gene are SGHNT and YYREEE (reference sequence). V was trimmed by 10 bases and J by 0 bases, leaving 21 bases between them. The CDR3 is made up of 16 amino acids. Method: immunoSEQ multiplex PCR; TCRdb's copy keeps in-frame clones and lacks some. The sample shows under 95,000 clones, roughly 90% of them seen only once. Study-level results: Two AZD1222 administrations were followed by greater Spike-specific TCR breadth and depth. Dominant at 160-218 and 743-854, vaccine-associated CD4 TCRs also spanned spike. Among those given AZD1222, only six or seven were seropositive at baseline. White British donors predominated, females outnumbered males, and clonal diversity was possibly underestimated.

About this clone itself: What it binds is not known.

The clonotype was recovered from an adult who received the AZD1222 COVID-19 vaccine. This specimen consisted of peripheral blood, obtained 28 days after the second AZD1222 dose. V gene TRBV5-4 combines with J gene TRBJ2-3, with a possible D match to TRBD2 (5 bases). The CDR3: CAAKPWGDSSTDTQYF. The CDR3 DNA is TGTGCCGCGAAACCCTGGGGAGACTCTAGCACAGATACGCAGTATTTT.